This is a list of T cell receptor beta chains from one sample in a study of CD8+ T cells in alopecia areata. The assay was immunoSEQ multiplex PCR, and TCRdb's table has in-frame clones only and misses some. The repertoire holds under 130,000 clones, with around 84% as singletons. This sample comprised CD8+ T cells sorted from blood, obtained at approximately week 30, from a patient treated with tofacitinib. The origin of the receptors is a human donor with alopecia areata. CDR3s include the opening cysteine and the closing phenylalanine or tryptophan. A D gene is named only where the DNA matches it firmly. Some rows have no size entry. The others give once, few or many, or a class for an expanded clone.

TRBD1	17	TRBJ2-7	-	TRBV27	CASRAAPPGQGSYEQYF	TGTGCCAGCAGAGCAGCCCCACCGGGACAGGGCTCCTACGAGCAGTACTTC
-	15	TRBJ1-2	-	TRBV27	CASRDKTGPYYGYTF	TGTGCCAGCAGGGATAAGACAGGACCCTACTATGGCTACACCTTC
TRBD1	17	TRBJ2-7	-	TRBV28	CASSPYRTGFNSYEQYF	TGTGCCAGCAGTCCCTATCGGACAGGATTTAATTCCTACGAGCAGTACTTC
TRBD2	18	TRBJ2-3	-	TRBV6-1	CASSEGGKIIRGADTQYF	TGTGCCAGCAGTGAAGGAGGGAAGATCATACGGGGGGCAGATACGCAGTATTTT
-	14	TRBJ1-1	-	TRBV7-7	CASRGVGVNTEAFF	TGTGCTAGCCGGGGGGTAGGGGTGAACACTGAAGCTTTCTTT
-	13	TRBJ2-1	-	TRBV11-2	CASSQGDYNEQFF	TGTGCCAGCAGCCAAGGGGACTACAATGAGCAGTTCTTC
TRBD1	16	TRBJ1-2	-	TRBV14	CASSQSGTGTNYGYTF	TGTGCCAGCAGCCAATCCGGGACAGGGACTAACTATGGCTACACCTTC
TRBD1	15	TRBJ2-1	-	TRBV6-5	CASSASGGAADEQFF	TGTGCCAGCAGTGCTTCAGGGGGCGCGGCGGATGAGCAGTTCTTC
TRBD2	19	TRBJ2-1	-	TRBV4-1	CASSHTLGGGLAAYNEQFF	TGCGCCAGCAGCCATACCCTGGGGGGGGGACTAGCGGCGTACAATGAGCAGTTCTTC
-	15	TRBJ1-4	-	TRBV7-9	CASSLEGGTNEKLFF	TGTGCCAGCAGCTTAGAAGGGGGAACAAATGAAAAACTGTTTTTT
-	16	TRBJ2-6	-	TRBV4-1	CASSQGPYSGANVLTF	TGCGCCAGCAGCCAAGGGCCTTACTCTGGGGCCAACGTCCTGACTTTC
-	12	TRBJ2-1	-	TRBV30	CAWNLRGGEQFF	TGTGCCTGGAACTTGAGGGGGGGTGAGCAGTTCTTC
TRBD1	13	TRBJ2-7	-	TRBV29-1	CSVSTGSSYEQYF	TGCAGCGTTTCGACAGGGAGCTCCTACGAGCAGTACTTC
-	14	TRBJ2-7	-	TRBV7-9	CASSFGQKPYEQYF	TGTGCCAGCAGCTTCGGCCAGAAACCCTACGAGCAGTACTTC
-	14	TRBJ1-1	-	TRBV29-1	CSVRQELMNTEAFF	TGCAGCGTTCGGCAGGAGTTAATGAACACTGAAGCTTTCTTT
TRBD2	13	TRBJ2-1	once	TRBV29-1	CSVRAGLFNEQFF	TGCAGCGTTCGGGCGGGACTATTCAATGAGCAGTTCTTC
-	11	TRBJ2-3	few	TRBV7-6	CASSPGGTQYF	TGTGCCAGCAGCCCCGGGGGTACGCAGTATTTT
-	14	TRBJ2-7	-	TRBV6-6	CASSYAETHYEQYF	TGTGCCAGCAGTTATGCTGAGACCCACTACGAGCAGTACTTC
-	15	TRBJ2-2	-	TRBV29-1	CSVEEQGKGTGELFF	TGCAGCGTTGAAGAGCAGGGGAAGGGCACCGGGGAGCTGTTTTTT
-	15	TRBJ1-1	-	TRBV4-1	CASALRDTLNTEAFF	TGCGCCAGCGCCCTCCGGGACACATTGAACACTGAAGCTTTCTTT
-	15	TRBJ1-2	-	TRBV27	CASSFPLTANYGYTF	TGTGCCAGCAGTTTCCCCCTGACAGCCAACTATGGCTACACCTTC
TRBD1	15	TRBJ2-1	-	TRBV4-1	CASSLPGQARDEQFF	TGCGCCAGCAGCCTACCGGGACAGGCTCGGGATGAGCAGTTCTTC
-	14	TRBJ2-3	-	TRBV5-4	CASSLLGDWYTQYF	TGTGCCAGCAGCTTATTGGGGGATTGGTATACGCAGTATTTT
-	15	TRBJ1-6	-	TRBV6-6	CASSYSSGQNSPLHF	TGTGCCAGCAGTTACTCGTCGGGGCAAAATTCACCCCTCCACTTT
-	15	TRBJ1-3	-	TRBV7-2	CASSPDLYRGNTIYF	TGTGCCAGCAGCCCTGACTTGTACAGGGGAAACACCATATATTTT
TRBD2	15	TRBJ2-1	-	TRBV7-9	CASSLVVAGVNEQFF	TGTGCCAGCAGCTTAGTAGTAGCGGGAGTGAATGAGCAGTTCTTC
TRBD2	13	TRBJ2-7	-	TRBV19	CASREGPPYEQYF	TGTGCCAGCCGGGAGGGCCCACCCTACGAGCAGTACTTC